The 11 T cell receptor beta chains below come from one sample, sequenced in a study of T and B cells in COVID-19 patients. Blood genomic DNA input for TRB amplification was roughly 250-500 ng. BIOMED2 TRB-A/B primer pools were used in multiplex TRB PCR. TCRdb reanalysed the multiplex PCR reads using MiXCR and keeps one entry per CDR3 protein. The profile shows around 6,200 distinct CDR3 sequences, roughly 34% of them singletons. The sample taken for sequencing was blood. The receptors were sampled from a human donor with active COVID-19.

The CDR3 here is CASSSGDTGELFF. The DNA of the CDR3 is TGTGCCAGCAGTTCGGGGGACACCGGGGAGCTGTTTTTT. The genes are TRBV12-3 or TRBV12-4 and TRBJ2-2, with D possibly matching TRBD2 (6 bases). This CDR3 contains 13 residues. V lost 4 bases and J lost 3, with 6 bases in between.

This clonotype was observed a few times. The chain links TRBV6-5 to TRBJ2-2, with 13 bases aligning to TRBD2. The CDR3 is made up of 19 amino acids. CDR1 and CDR2 (germline): MNHEY, SVGAGI. Trimming took 6 bases from V and 0 from J; bases not matched to a gene: 10. CDR3 protein: CASRRGGLAGNANTGELFF. The CDR3 nucleotides are TGTGCCAGCAGACGGGGGGGACTAGCGGGAAACGCGAACACCGGGGAGCTGTTTTTT.

The chain recombines TRBV18 with TRBJ1-1; 7 nucleotides match TRBD1. The CDR3 is 16 amino acids. Per germline, CDR1 KGHSH and CDR2 LQKENI. V trimming: 6 bases; J trimming: 4 bases; junction bases outside the gene matches: 14. The DNA of the CDR3 is TGTGCCAGCTCGTCTACAGGGGTCGGGGTTCGCACTGAAGCTTTCTTT. As protein: CASSSTGVGVRTEAFF.

This clonotype has more than one count but fewer than ten. V and J are TRBV19 and TRBJ1-2; 8 bases fit TRBD1. The CDR3 covers 16 residues. The germline gives CDR1 LNHDA, CDR2 SQIVND (reference sequence). V lost 5 bases and J lost 8; bases outside the gene matches: 16. In nucleotides, the CDR3 is TGTGCCAGTAGTGATGGAGCTGCGACAGGGGCTCGCGGCTACACCTTC. Translated: CASSDGAATGARGYTF.

This clonotype was detected only once. The chain carries TRBV12-3 or TRBV12-4 and TRBJ1-1; TRBD1 matches at 8 bases. V dropped 5 bases and J dropped 4; count of bases not matched to a gene: 9. CDR3 size: 15 residues. CDR3 region: CASSQTGVGSTEAFF. The CDR3 DNA sequence: TGTGCCAGCAGTCAGACAGGGGTTGGATCCACTGAAGCTTTCTTT.

This clonotype was picked up a small number of times. The chain employs TRBV19 and TRBJ2-2; possibly TRBD2 for D (5 bases). V gave up 0 bases and J gave up 3 bases, with 14 bases separating them. From germline, CDR1 is LNHDA and CDR2 SQIVND (reference sequence). The CDR3 covers 17 residues. The CDR3 nucleotides are TGTGCCAGTAGTATAGAGCGGGCGCAGGCGTACACCGGGGAGCTGTTTTTT. This gives the protein CASSIERAQAYTGELFF.

The chain couples TRBV6-5 to TRBJ1-1, with D tentatively TRBD1 (5 bases). This CDR3 has 11 amino acids. Per germline, CDR1 MNHEY and CDR2 SVGAGI. Trimming removed 8 bases from V and 6 bases from J, with 10 bases in between. The CDR3 spells CASLRGSEAFF. The CDR3 DNA reads TGTGCCAGCCTACGGGGGTCTGAAGCTTTCTTT.

This clonotype counts as medium-sized. The J gene is TRBJ2-2, the V gene TRBV27; D possibly corresponds to TRBD2 (5 bases). V lost 3 bases to trimming and J lost 8 bases, with 19 bases between them. The CDR3 is 16 residues long. Germline V gene sequence: CDR1 MNHEY, CDR2 SMNVEV (reference sequence). The CDR3 sequence: CASSFQAGNRVGELFF. DNA for the CDR3: TGTGCCAGCAGTTTTCAGGCCGGGAACAGAGTTGGGGAGCTGTTTTTT.

This clonotype was seen a handful of times. The rearrangement links TRBV18 to TRBJ1-1, with D unclear. Germline loops: CDR1 KGHSH, CDR2 LQKENI. The germline V and J ends were trimmed by 6 bases and 1 base, with 9 bases remaining between them. The CDR3 totals 13 residues. The CDR3 sequence: CASSRGSNTEAFF. CDR3 nucleotide sequence: TGTGCCAGCTCCCGTGGATCGAACACTGAAGCTTTCTTT.

V is TRBV6-5 and J is TRBJ1-5; D is unclear. Per the germline V gene, CDR1 is MNHEY and CDR2 is SVGAGI. This CDR3 has 14 amino acids. V lost 2 bases to trimming and J lost 8 bases, with 13 bases between them. The CDR3 DNA sequence: TGTGCCAGCAGTTACCGCGGAGGACTGGAGCCCCAGCATTTT. It encodes CASSYRGGLEPQHF.

This clonotype is judged medium-sized (0.01 to 0.1%). V is TRBV12-3 or TRBV12-4 and J is TRBJ2-2, with 9 nucleotides matching TRBD1. The CDR3 extends over 15 amino acids. Losses at the gene ends were 6 bases for V and 5 bases for J; bases not matched to a gene: 7. The CDR3 coding sequence is TGTGCCAGCAGGCCCGGGACAGGGCGGACCGGGGAGCTGTTTTTT. Protein: CASRPGTGRTGELFF.